A selection of T cell receptor beta chains follows, all from one sample in a study of cytomegalovirus exposure and HLA in healthy donors. Data came from immunoSEQ multiplex PCR; TCRdb stores just in-frame clones and leaves some out. This sample has about 190,000 clones, with more than 70% found just once. The sequencing sample was made of PBMCs. Source of these receptors: a boy aged 10-17 years in good health and CMV-seronegative. Each CDR3 is given without its conserved first and last residue.

V	length	J	CDR3
TRBV4-1	14	TRBJ2-7	ASSQARLPVSYEQY
TRBV28	11	TRBJ2-3	ASGDFLLGTQY
TRBV19	14	TRBJ1-4	ASSWIPGRGNEKLF
TRBV25-1	14	TRBJ2-2	ASSELGIAGTGELF
TRBV19	15	TRBJ1-2	ASSTRQGRPFNYGYT
TRBV28	12	TRBJ2-1	ASGPTLDYNEQF
TRBV18	13	TRBJ2-1	ASSPGDRVDNEQF
TRBV23-1	17	TRBJ2-3	ASSHPGPSGRARTDTQY
TRBV6-1	12	TRBJ2-1	ASSNQGTKREQF
TRBV19	11	TRBJ1-1	ASSIGSGTEAF
TRBV5-1	13	TRBJ2-5	ASTQTPSGQETQY
TRBV4-3	13	TRBJ1-1	ASSQDGVRDTEAF
TRBV28	10	TRBJ1-5	ASSWPRGPQH
TRBV30	11	TRBJ1-2	ARQGERTSGYT
TRBV6-6	13	TRBJ1-5	ASSYEAGSNQPQH
TRBV10-3	11	TRBJ2-1	AISESSSNEQF
TRBV30	11	TRBJ1-4	AWSEGTGEKLF
TRBV5-1	14	TRBJ2-7	ASSLIILAGVDEQY
TRBV19	16	TRBJ2-3	ASSYSGQGMGGTDTQY
TRBV5-1	14	TRBJ1-6	ASSLGVTGSNSPLH
TRBV19	13	TRBJ2-3	ASSIVGTGTDTQY
TRBV9	12	TRBJ1-5	ASSANTGDQPQH
TRBV28	14	TRBJ2-7	ASSLDSHLTLREQY
TRBV7-8	15	TRBJ2-1	ASTPGPSGGGRGEQF
TRBV5-1	12	TRBJ2-3	ASSLATLRSQQY
TRBV12-5	13	TRBJ2-6	ASARENSGANVLT
TRBV7-2	12	TRBJ1-5	ASSSPGSNQPQH
TRBV5-6	11	TRBJ2-2	ASSLRGSGELF
TRBV7-2	16	TRBJ2-6	ASSFVTKLTSGANVLT
TRBV5-1	13	TRBJ2-1	ASSLSGSSYNEQF
TRBV6-6	11	TRBJ2-1	ASSYSSRCEQF
TRBV27	12	TRBJ1-3	ASSLRFSGNTIY
TRBV9	10	TRBJ1-2	ASSVGTYGYT
TRBV7-6	13	TRBJ2-7	ASSGIAGGDYEQY
TRBV13	12	TRBJ2-7	ASSLKTGKYEQY
TRBV27	13	TRBJ2-1	ASSYRGVGYNEQF
TRBV27	11	TRBJ1-2	ASSPTGAKGYT
TRBV6-4	14	TRBJ2-3	ASSIGLAGAADTQY
TRBV11-2	12	TRBJ2-2	ASSERRGHRELF
TRBV7-7	16	TRBJ2-2	ASSTGLAGTANTGELF
TRBV5-1	13	TRBJ2-3	ASSSSSGGADTQY
TRBV27	13	TRBJ2-7	ASSRRGAANYEQY
TRBV4-2	11	TRBJ2-7	ASSHVTSGEQY
TRBV9	14	TRBJ2-1	ASSATTGGNGNEQF
TRBV4-1	13	TRBJ1-6	ASSQTGTDRSPLH
TRBV4-3	13	TRBJ2-3	ASSPRSGGTDTQY
TRBV10-2	10	TRBJ1-1	ASMSWNTEAF
TRBV9	12	TRBJ1-1	ASSLSDRNTEAF
TRBV4-1	12	TRBJ2-2	ASSPGQLTGELF
TRBV28	10	TRBJ2-3	ASREGTDTQY
TRBV6-1	14	TRBJ1-2	ASSEIVGYGRNGYT
TRBV28	12	TRBJ2-7	ASSLSPSGYEQY
TRBV6-5	13	TRBJ2-7	ASSPPGRETREQY
TRBV30	12	TRBJ1-2	AWSAVSTGYGYT
TRBV9	12	TRBJ1-5	ASSVGRYDQPQH